A selection of T cell receptor beta chains follows, all from one sample in a study of T cell responses to AZD1222 COVID-19 vaccine. The assay was immunoSEQ multiplex PCR, and TCRdb's table has in-frame clones only and misses some. The sample consists of about 120,000 clones, approximately 90% of them appearing once. This material consisted of peripheral blood, taken on day 0 of AZD1222 vaccination. All receptors derive from an adult in good health. Both conserved end residues are part of each CDR3. For some rows the clone size is stated as once, few or many, or as a class when expanded; others skip it.

CDR3 protein,clone size,V gene,J gene
CAWSVKVTTEAFF,-,TRBV30,TRBJ1-1
CASSQPGQLLYEQYF,-,TRBV4-1,TRBJ2-7
CASSSTGESSMPQHF,-,TRBV6-5,TRBJ1-5
CASRIHGGTEAFF,-,TRBV28,TRBJ1-1
CASSLIGGYTF,-,TRBV5-8,TRBJ1-2
CASNSLAGEGTQYF,-,TRBV10-2,TRBJ2-3
CAISESWGNEQYF,-,TRBV10-3,TRBJ2-7
CASSVASGSGNTIYF,-,TRBV9,TRBJ1-3
CASSFGDPPGELFF,-,TRBV7-8,TRBJ2-2
CATGLGEEKLFF,once,TRBV19,TRBJ1-4
CAISEGLVGGYTEAFF,-,TRBV10-3,TRBJ1-1
CASTGDQKLFF,-,TRBV7-9,TRBJ1-4
CASSFHHTGELFF,-,TRBV5-1,TRBJ2-2
CASSLGHRTGRNEKLFF,-,TRBV5-6,TRBJ1-4
CASSHPGTVNSPLHF,-,TRBV5-8,TRBJ1-6
CASNLDREDTEAFF,-,TRBV28,TRBJ1-1
CASSLLAGGPSYEQYF,few,TRBV11-1,TRBJ2-7